This is a list of T cell receptor beta chains from one sample in a study of T-cell memory formation after mild COVID-19. Via MiXCR, TCRdb re-called the 5' RACE reads, giving one row per CDR3 protein. The sample contains a few hundred thousand distinct CDR3 sequences, about 10% of which appear only once. The sample comprised PBMCs or a T cell subset sorted from them (not recorded which). All receptors come from a man aged 18 to 29 who had mild COVID-19 (a few samples of this study predate the infection). Cell type and time point are not known. CDR3s include the opening cysteine and the closing phenylalanine or tryptophan. The D gene is left open where the match is weak. Only some rows state a clone size, as once, few, many or a class for expanded clones.

NA	TRBV28	TRBJ2-3	TRBD2	CASSFGLEADTQYF	TGTGCCAGCAGTTTCGGACTAGAGGCCGATACGCAGTATTTT
NA	TRBV6-5	TRBJ2-4	TRBD1	CASSYRDRRYIQYF	TGTGCCAGCAGTTACAGGGACAGGAGGTACATTCAGTACTTC
few	TRBV20-1	TRBJ1-2	NA	CSARADSSNGYTF	TGCAGTGCTAGAGCGGACTCCTCCAATGGCTACACCTTC
NA	TRBV6-5	TRBJ1-3	NA	CASKLQGASGNTIYF	TGTGCCAGCAAGTTACAGGGTGCCTCTGGAAACACCATATATTTT
many	TRBV11-2	TRBJ2-3	NA	CASSLDRRNTQYF	TGTGCCAGCAGCTTAGATCGGCGAAATACGCAGTATTTT
few	TRBV5-5	TRBJ2-1	NA	CASSPPDFYNEQFF	TGTGCCAGCAGCCCCCCGGACTTTTACAATGAGCAGTTCTTC
many	TRBV7-2	TRBJ1-6	TRBD1	CASSPTGLNNSPLHF	TGTGCCAGCAGCCCGACAGGGTTGAATAATTCACCCCTCCACTTT
NA	TRBV7-2	TRBJ2-5	TRBD2	CASSVRAGGETQYF	TGTGCCAGCAGCGTCAGAGCGGGGGGGGAGACCCAGTACTTC
NA	TRBV5-1	TRBJ1-6	TRBD1	CASSLEGAGSPLHF	TGCGCCAGCAGCTTGGAGGGGGCCGGTTCACCCCTCCACTTT
few	TRBV29-1	TRBJ2-1	NA	CSVARTEGNEQFF	TGCAGCGTCGCACGGACCGAGGGCAATGAGCAGTTCTTC
NA	TRBV5-1	TRBJ1-2	TRBD1	CASSLDGQGVNRYGYTF	TGCGCCAGCAGCTTGGACGGACAGGGGGTTAATCGGTATGGCTACACCTTC
NA	TRBV5-1	TRBJ1-6	TRBD1	CASSLAPGQPYSPLHF	TGCGCCAGCAGCTTGGCTCCGGGACAGCCTTATTCACCCCTCCACTTT
few	TRBV7-2	TRBJ1-1	NA	CASTLSPRRNTEAFF	TGTGCCAGCACCCTTAGTCCCAGAAGGAACACTGAAGCTTTCTTT
many	TRBV7-6	TRBJ2-5	TRBD2	CASSLLGLAGETQYF	TGTGCCAGCAGCTTACTGGGACTAGCGGGGGAGACCCAGTACTTC
NA	TRBV4-3	TRBJ2-1	TRBD2	CASSQEAGAYNEQFF	TGCGCCAGCAGCCAAGAAGCGGGGGCCTACAATGAGCAGTTCTTC
NA	TRBV5-1	TRBJ1-1	TRBD1	CASSRGTEYAAFF	TGCGCCAGCAGCCGCGGGACAGAATATGCAGCTTTCTTT
NA	TRBV5-1	TRBJ1-1	NA	CATTREGTMNTEAFF	TGCGCTACCACGAGGGAGGGAACGATGAACACTGAAGCTTTCTTT
few	TRBV7-2	TRBJ2-1	TRBD1	CASSLEGQRYNEQFF	TGTGCCAGCAGCTTAGAGGGACAGAGATACAATGAGCAGTTCTTC
few	TRBV15	TRBJ1-6	NA	CATSSGTSAYSPLHF	TGTGCCACCAGCAGCGGGACAAGCGCGTATTCACCCCTCCACTTT
few	TRBV15	TRBJ1-2	NA	CATSRDLSGPRIHGYTF	TGTGCCACCAGCAGAGATCTCTCGGGGCCGCGCATTCATGGCTACACCTTC
once	TRBV7-9	TRBJ2-2	NA	CASSLEPAGPRELYF	TGTGCCAGCAGCTTAGAGCCCGCCGGTCCCCGGGAGCTGTATTTT
NA	TRBV15	TRBJ1-5	NA	CATGESDSNQPQHF	TGTGCCACCGGGGAAAGTGATAGCAATCAGCCCCAGCATTTT
NA	TRBV24-1	TRBJ2-2	TRBD2	CATSSGGTGELFF	TGTGCCACCAGCTCGGGGGGTACCGGGGAGCTGTTTTTT
NA	TRBV20-1	TRBJ1-1	TRBD1	CSAPTGLGAFF	TGCAGTGCCCCGACAGGGCTAGGAGCTTTCTTT
NA	TRBV5-6	TRBJ2-3	NA	CASSVSGWVRGAYRTDTQYF	TGTGCCAGCAGCGTCTCGGGGTGGGTCAGGGGAGCCTACCGCACAGATACGCAGTATTTT
few	TRBV28	TRBJ2-7	NA	CASPPSVGSHEQYF	TGTGCCAGCCCGCCCTCCGTGGGGTCCCACGAGCAGTACTTC
NA	TRBV12-3/TRBV12-4	TRBJ2-2	NA	CASSLNREWGDTAGELFF	TGTGCCAGCAGTTTGAACAGGGAGTGGGGAGATACCGCCGGGGAGCTGTTTTTT
NA	TRBV5-5	TRBJ2-1	TRBD1	CASSLDGQGPNQFF	TGTGCCAGCAGCTTGGACGGACAGGGCCCTAATCAGTTCTTC
NA	TRBV7-2	TRBJ2-5	NA	CASSLGTTQETQYF	TGTGCCAGCAGCTTAGGAACCACTCAAGAGACCCAGTACTTC
NA	TRBV24-1	TRBJ2-1	NA	CATSGGSSYNEQFF	TGTGCCACCAGTGGGGGGAGCTCCTACAATGAGCAGTTCTTC
many	TRBV7-3	TRBJ2-2	TRBD1	CASSFSGQGARSTGELFF	TGTGCCAGCAGCTTCTCCGGACAGGGGGCGCGCAGCACCGGGGAGCTGTTTTTT
NA	TRBV28	TRBJ1-4	TRBD1	CASSPGTGFFNEKLFF	TGTGCCAGCAGTCCAGGGACAGGCTTTTTTAATGAAAAACTGTTTTTT
few	TRBV7-9	TRBJ2-4	NA	CASSAGREPIQYF	TGTGCCAGCAGCGCCGGCCGGGAACCCATTCAGTACTTC
few	TRBV6-5	TRBJ1-2	NA	CASSYSGRGFDGYTF	TGTGCCAGCAGTTACTCTGGCAGGGGTTTCGATGGCTACACCTTC
few	TRBV30	TRBJ2-1	TRBD1	CAQDRGVLYNEQFF	TGTGCCCAGGACAGGGGGGTCCTCTACAATGAGCAGTTCTTC
few	TRBV7-9	TRBJ2-3	NA	CASSLVTGASTDTQYF	TGTGCCAGCAGCTTAGTTACGGGGGCCAGCACAGATACGCAGTATTTT
few	TRBV20-1	TRBJ1-5	TRBD1	CSARDLGPGGTIGQPQHF	TGCAGTGCTAGAGATCTGGGGCCAGGGGGTACTATTGGGCAGCCCCAGCATTTT
few	TRBV20-1	TRBJ2-5	NA	CSALNRQRGETQYF	TGCAGTGCCCTAAATCGGCAGAGGGGGGAGACCCAGTACTTC
few	TRBV6-5	TRBJ1-6	NA	CASRLGDSPLHF	TGTGCCAGCAGATTGGGGGACTCACCCCTCCACTTT
few	TRBV2	TRBJ1-2	NA	CASTGGLLDGYTF	TGTGCCAGCACCGGAGGGCTCCTAGATGGCTACACCTTC
NA	TRBV30	TRBJ1-1	NA	CAWSREATEAFF	TGTGCCTGGTCACGCGAGGCCACTGAAGCTTTCTTT
few	TRBV7-2	TRBJ1-6	NA	CASSFEGSSPLHF	TGTGCCAGCAGCTTTGAGGGGAGTTCACCCCTCCACTTT